Presented here are 29 T cell receptor beta chains from one specimen sequenced in a study of T cell repertoires in cytomegalovirus infection. MiXCR, run by TCRdb on the reads, gives a single entry per CDR3 protein. The table shows almost 550,000 distinct CDR3 sequences, with 16% occurring only once. Sequenced sample: CD8+ T cells from PBMCs. The source of these receptors is a human donor in good health (CMV status not recorded). Some clones in this sample may be carry-over from other donors' samples.

As DNA, the CDR3 is TGTGCCAGCAGTGAAGGCGGGGGGGAGGAGACCCAGTACTTC. It encodes CASSEGGGEETQYF. The gene calls are TRBV27 and TRBJ2-5; the match to TRBD2 covers 9 bases. Unmatched junction bases numbered 6, after V lost 5 bases and J lost 5 bases. CDR1 is MNHEY and CDR2 is SMNVEV in the germline V gene (reference sequence). The CDR3 extends over 14 amino acids.

This clonotype occurred many times. V usage is TRBV7-8 and J usage is TRBJ2-1; 7 bases line up with TRBD1. Germline CDR1 and CDR2: SGHVS and FQNEAQ. This CDR3 comprises 15 residues. J was trimmed by 1 base and V by 5 bases; bases with no gene match: 5. CDR3 DNA: TGTGCCAGCAGCCTCGGGACAGTGTCCTACAATGAGCAGTTCTTC. It specifies CASSLGTVSYNEQFF.

This clonotype was picked up many times. The gene calls are TRBV7-9 and TRBJ2-1; 11 bases fit TRBD2. CDR3 length: 16 residues. Losses at the gene ends were 7 bases for V and 1 base for J; bases not matched to a gene: 6. Germline CDR1 is SEHNR and CDR2 is FQNEAQ (reference sequence). The CDR3 loop is CASNVLAGGSYNEQFF. The CDR3, as DNA: TGTGCCAGCAACGTCCTAGCGGGGGGATCCTACAATGAGCAGTTCTTC.

This clonotype was seen ten or more times. This chain joins TRBV4-1 and TRBJ1-5, with D uncertain. The CDR3 spans 13 residues. Trimming shortened V by 1 base and J by 2 bases, and 3 bases separated the two germline ends. Germline CDR1 MGHRA, CDR2 YSYEKL. The CDR3 sequence: CASSQVGNQPQHF. DNA for the CDR3: TGCGCCAGCAGCCAAGTAGGCAATCAGCCCCAGCATTTT.

The chain joins TRBV15 to TRBJ1-1; D is ambiguous. Trimming shortened V by 1 base and J by 0 bases, and 6 bases separated the two germline ends. Germline V gives CDR1 LNHNV, CDR2 YYDKDF (reference sequence). CDR3 length: 14 amino acids. This CDR3 is CATSRVQLNTEAFF. DNA for the CDR3: TGTGCCACCAGCAGAGTCCAGCTGAACACTGAAGCTTTCTTT.

This clonotype occurred many times. The chain employs TRBV4-1 and TRBJ1-2, with D possibly being TRBD1 (6 bases). Germline CDR1 reads MGHRA; CDR2 reads YSYEKL. V was shortened by 0 bases and J by 4 bases, with 18 bases between the two germline ends. The CDR3 contains 17 residues. The CDR3 DNA reads as TGCGCCAGCAGCCAAGATGGCAAGGGACTGGGGGCCTATGGCTACACCTTC. Translated: CASSQDGKGLGAYGYTF.

This clonotype was seen many times. The chain links TRBV27 to TRBJ2-1; 9 bases map to TRBD2. This CDR3 is built from 16 residues. Germline CDR1 MNHEY, CDR2 SMNVEV (reference sequence). Unmatched junction bases numbered 13, after V lost 4 bases and J lost 9 bases. CDR3 DNA sequence: TGTGCCAGCAGTTACGGACTAGCGATCCTGGGGGGTGAGCAGTTCTTC. It codes for CASSYGLAILGGEQFF.

The genes are TRBV5-1 and TRBJ2-1; tentative D call: TRBD1 (7 bases). Per germline, CDR1 SGHRS and CDR2 YFSETQ. Trimming stripped 0 bases from V and 3 bases from J, with 10 bases between. This CDR3 is built from 15 residues. Written as DNA, the CDR3 is TGCGCCAGCAGCTTGGCTCAGGGGGGCTACAATGAGCAGTTCTTC. This gives the protein CASSLAQGGYNEQFF. The full variable domain, with the rest looked up from reference TRBV5-1 and TRBJ2-1, is KAGVTQTPRYLIKTRGQQVTLSCSPISGHRSVSWYQQTPGQGLQFLFEYFSETQRNKGNFPGRFSGRQFSNSRSEMNVSTLELGDSALYLCASSLAQGGYNEQFFGPGTRLTVL.

Many counts were recorded for this clonotype. The gene calls are TRBV27 and TRBJ1-1; 11 bases match TRBD1. With 6 bases clipped from V and 3 bases from J, the junction kept 3 bases outside the gene matches. The CDR3 sequence is 14 residues long. Germline V lookup: CDR1 MNHEY, CDR2 SMNVEV (reference sequence). The CDR3 DNA follows: TGTGCCAGCAGAGCGGGACAGGGGGACACTGAAGCTTTCTTT. It encodes CASRAGQGDTEAFF.

This clonotype has more than one count but fewer than ten. The chain joins TRBV7-2 to TRBJ2-7; D might be TRBD2 (6 bases). Per germline, CDR1 SGHTA and CDR2 FQGNSA. Trimming removed 1 base from V and 5 bases from J, with 12 bases in between. The CDR3 has 14 amino acids. CDR3 sequence reads: CASSLGPGRNEQYF. CDR3 nucleotide sequence: TGTGCCAGCAGCTTAGGTCCGGGGAGGAACGAGCAGTACTTC.

This clonotype appeared a few times. The V call is TRBV6-6, the J call TRBJ2-5, with 8 bases aligning to TRBD2. Trimming removed 5 bases from V and 1 base from J; junction bases left unmatched: 6. CDR3 size: 15 residues. Germline V gene data show CDR1 as MNHNY and CDR2 as SVGAGI (reference sequence). Here the CDR3 DNA reads TGTGCCAGCAGTACCCGGGGGGGTGGCCAAGAGACCCAGTACTTC. This codes for CASSTRGGGQETQYF.

Ten or more counts support this clonotype. V and J are TRBV27 and TRBJ1-3; no clear D. Germline V CDR1 and CDR2: MNHEY, SMNVEV (reference sequence). Trimming shortened V by 5 bases and J by 4 bases, and 9 bases separated the two germline ends. The CDR3 runs 13 residues. CDR3 protein: CASSPLNGNTIYF. The CDR3 bases are TGTGCCAGCAGTCCCTTGAACGGAAACACCATATATTTT.

The chain recombines TRBV5-6 with TRBJ1-6; D call uncertain. Germline V gene lookup returns CDR1 SGHDT and CDR2 YYEEEE. The germline V and J ends were trimmed by 1 base and 8 bases, with 4 bases remaining between them. The CDR3 runs 12 residues. CDR3 in DNA: TGTGCCAGCAGCTTGCTGGATTCACCCCTCCACTTT. This sequence encodes CASSLLDSPLHF.

There are many counts of this clonotype. The chain recombines TRBV11-2 with TRBJ1-1; D gene uncertain. CDR1 is SGHAT, CDR2 FQNNGV, per germline. The length of the CDR3 is 12 residues. Trimming left V 5 bases short and J 6 bases short, with 10 bases between. CDR3 nucleotide sequence: TGTGCCAGCAGCCTTAGACGGTCTGAAGCTTTCTTT. Protein sequence: CASSLRRSEAFF.

This clonotype came up a few times. CDR3 residues: CASSQDSYTIYF. DNA for the CDR3: TGTGCCAGCAGCCAAGATTCCTACACCATATATTTT. The rearrangement joins TRBV3-1 to TRBJ1-3; D unclear. Per the germline V gene, CDR1 is LGHDT and CDR2 is YNNKEL (reference sequence). V was clipped by 0 bases and J by 8 bases, with 5 bases between them. The CDR3 is made up of 12 amino acids.

This clonotype was picked up a small number of times. V usage is TRBV4-1 and J usage is TRBJ2-7; 10 nucleotides line up with TRBD1. CDR1 is MGHRA and CDR2 is YSYEKL in the germline V gene. J was trimmed by 0 bases and V by 2 bases; bases with no gene match: 4. This CDR3 spans 16 amino acids. CDR3 sequence (DNA): TGCGCCAGCAGCCAACCCGGACAGGGGGGCTCCTACGAGCAGTACTTC. Its translation: CASSQPGQGGSYEQYF.

As for this clonotype: The junction and the germline gene differ at one end; a read error may be behind it. This sequence joins TRBV19 and TRBJ1-5; 9 nucleotides align to TRBD1. Germline V gene sequence: CDR1 LNHDA, CDR2 SQIVND (reference sequence). There are 14 residues in the CDR3. This chain's CDR3 is CASSPGQGDQAQHF. Written as DNA, the CDR3 is TGTGCCAGTAGTCCGGGACAGGGCGATCAGGCCCAGCATTTT.

This rearrangement joins TRBV6-5 to TRBJ1-3; possibly TRBD1 for D (6 bases). Trimming shortened V by 5 bases and J by 1 base, and 12 bases separated the two germline ends. There are 15 residues in the CDR3. Germline values: CDR1 MNHEY, CDR2 SVGAGI. The CDR3 spells CASSPSGVSGNTIYF. Written as DNA, the CDR3 is TGTGCCAGCAGTCCTTCAGGGGTATCTGGAAACACCATATATTTT.

This clonotype was seen at least ten times. This chain uses TRBV25-1 with TRBJ1-6; a weak D match, TRBD1 (5 bases). The CDR3 loop spans 16 amino acids. Trimming took off 0 bases at V and 4 bases at J, with 10 bases between the two ends. CDR1 is MGHDK, CDR2 SYGVNS, per germline. CDR3 protein: CASSEYFDSYNSPLHF. The CDR3 DNA is TGTGCCAGCAGTGAATATTTCGACAGTTATAATTCACCCCTCCACTTT. The whole variable domain, filled in from reference TRBV25-1 and TRBJ1-6, reads EADIYQTPRYLVIGTGKKITLECSQTMGHDKMYWYQQDPGMELHLIHYSYGVNSTEKGDLSSESTVSRIRTEHFPLTLESARPSHTSQYLCASSEYFDSYNSPLHFGNGTRLTVT.

A few counts support this clonotype. V is TRBV3-1 and J is TRBJ2-1; D could derive from TRBD1 or TRBD2 (5 bases each). There are 17 residues in the CDR3. Trimming stripped 2 bases from V and 4 bases from J, with 18 bases between. Germline V gene sequence: CDR1 LGHDT, CDR2 YNNKEL (reference sequence). The CDR3, as DNA: TGTGCCAGCAGCCAAAGACCACGAGTGTGGGGGTACAATGAGCAGTTCTTC. Translated: CASSQRPRVWGYNEQFF.

Note on this clonotype: A much larger clone differs from this one at a single base, so this may be a read error. Lacking the conserved final phenylalanine or tryptophan, this CDR3 likely reflects a read error. The CDR3 spells CASSLAGAHEQYL. The CDR3 nucleotides read TGTGCCAGCAGCTTAGCGGGCGCCCACGAGCAGTACTTA. The chain links TRBV7-4 to TRBJ2-7; D is undetermined. CDR3 length equals 13 residues. The germline V and J ends were trimmed by 0 bases and 5 bases, with 8 bases remaining between them. The germline CDR1 and CDR2 sequences are SGHVT and SQSDAQ.

This clonotype was detected ten times or more. J is TRBJ1-5 and V is TRBV2; 7 positions match TRBD1. Trimming removed 2 bases from V and 0 bases from J; junction bases left unmatched: 16. Germline CDR1 reads SNHLY; CDR2 reads FYNNEI. The CDR3 consists of 20 residues. CDR3 DNA sequence: TGTGCCAGCAGTGAACCCCGGGACAGCCTGGGACAATATAGCAATCAGCCCCAGCATTTT. Encoded protein: CASSEPRDSLGQYSNQPQHF.

The CDR3 coding sequence is TGTGCCAGCAGCTTGGGACTAGCGGGAGAGATGGGGGAGCTGTTTTTT. Translating gives CASSLGLAGEMGELFF. The chain links TRBV5-4 to TRBJ2-2; 12 nucleotides match TRBD2. Germline-derived CDR1 and CDR2 are SGHNT and YYREEE (reference sequence). This CDR3 comprises 16 residues. Trimming cost V 0 bases and J 8 bases; bases outside gene matches: 5. Drawing the rest from reference TRBV5-4 and TRBJ2-2, the complete variable domain is ETGVTQSPTHLIKTRGQQVTLRCSSQSGHNTVSWYQQALGQGPQFIFQYYREEENGRGNFPPRFSGLQFPNYSSELNVNALELDDSALYLCASSLGLAGEMGELFFGEGSRLTVL.

V is TRBV19 and J is TRBJ2-7; a weak D match, TRBD1 (6 bases). V lost 5 bases, J lost 3 bases, and 17 bases lay in between. CDR3 size: 15 residues. Per the germline V gene, CDR1 is LNHDA and CDR2 is SQIVND (reference sequence). The CDR3 sequence: CASSSGQPFYYEQYF. CDR3 DNA: TGTGCCAGTAGTTCGGGACAACCTTTTTACTACGAGCAGTACTTC.

The chain combines TRBV2 with TRBJ1-2, with D possibly matching TRBD1 (5 bases). This CDR3 region has 15 residues. Germline V CDR1 and CDR2: SNHLY, FYNNEI. The V end was cut by 6 bases, the J end by 0 bases, with 14 bases between. The CDR3 bases are TGTGCCAGCAGGAAGTTAAGGGGCCCTAACTATGGCTACACCTTC. Translation gives CASRKLRGPNYGYTF.

This clonotype showed up many times. The chain links TRBV12-3 or TRBV12-4 to TRBJ1-1; possibly TRBD1 for D (5 bases). The CDR3 extends over 14 amino acids. The V end was cut by 0 bases, the J end by 5 bases, with 10 bases between. CDR3 sequence reads: CASSLAPGGTEAFF. The CDR3 nucleotides are TGTGCCAGCAGTTTAGCCCCGGGGGGAACTGAAGCTTTCTTT.

This clonotype was seen repeatedly, ten times or more. The V gene is TRBV10-3, the J gene TRBJ2-7; 7 nucleotides line up with TRBD2. Germline CDR1 is ENHRY and CDR2 is SYGVKD. This CDR3 spans 12 amino acids. Trimming cost V 10 bases and J 6 bases; bases outside gene matches: 9. The CDR3 DNA reads as TGTGCCACTACTCCCGCGGGAGTCGAGCAGTACTTC. Amino acids: CATTPAGVEQYF.

In this sample, this clonotype turned up many times. The rearrangement joins TRBV6-1 to TRBJ2-1, with TRBD2 matching over 8 bases. V shed 6 bases, J shed 6 bases, and the junction held 16 bases outside the gene matches. This CDR3 region has 17 residues. CDR1 and CDR2 (germline): MNHNS, SASEGT. This CDR3 reads CASSYAGGRPGFNEQFF. The CDR3 DNA sequence: TGTGCCAGCAGCTACGCGGGCGGGAGGCCGGGGTTCAATGAGCAGTTCTTC.

Turning to this clonotype: A read error is likely, as this CDR3 ends without the conserved phenylalanine or tryptophan. V gene TRBV11-2 combines with J gene TRBJ1-6; TRBD1 is a possible D gene (5 bases). This CDR3 spans 15 amino acids. Looked up from germline, CDR1 is SGHAT and CDR2 is FQNNGV. CDR3 nucleotides: TGCGCCAGCAGCTTGCCAGGGAGGATTAATTCACCCCTCCACTAT. Amino acid sequence: CASSLPGRINSPLHY.